Each of the 12 T cell receptor beta chains below was sequenced from the same sample in a study of CD8 T cells in Susac syndrome. Random hexamers were used to reverse transcribe an amount of about 0.45 to 1 ug RNA. TCRdb re-called the immunoSEQ multiplex PCR reads with MiXCR, one entry per CDR3 protein. Counted here are hundreds of thousands of distinct CDR3 sequences, 93% occurring once; the ten biggest clones make up around 0.07%. Input material: CD4+ T cells from PBMCs. Every receptor here comes from a human donor with multiple sclerosis.

This clonotype was observed once. The chain is built from TRBV18 and TRBJ1-4; no clear D gene. This CDR3 has 14 residues. Trimming stripped 3 bases from V and 5 bases from J, with 10 bases between. CDR1 and CDR2 from the germline V gene are KGHSH and LQKENI. The CDR3, as DNA: TGTGCCAGCTCACCCGAGGGCTTCAATGAAAAACTGTTTTTT. This translates into CASSPEGFNEKLFF.

This clonotype was seen a single time. The genes are TRBV3-1 and TRBJ2-1, with 7 bases that match TRBD2. V lost 4 bases, J lost 4 bases, and 10 bases stayed unmatched. CDR1 is LGHDT and CDR2 is YNNKEL in the germline V gene (reference sequence). This CDR3 is 16 amino acids long. CDR3 in amino acids: CASSLLGGTTYNEQFF. In DNA form, the CDR3 reads TGTGCCAGCAGCCTCCTCGGGGGGACTACTTACAATGAGCAGTTCTTC.

The genes are TRBV11-2 and TRBJ2-1; 10 nucleotides match TRBD2. The CDR3 is made up of 14 amino acids. V lost 5 bases to trimming and J lost 3 bases; unmatched junction nucleotides: 1. Germline CDR1 and CDR2: SGHAT and FQNNGV. The CDR3 here is CASSRLAGYNEQFF. CDR3 coding DNA: TGTGCCAGCAGCCGACTAGCGGGCTACAATGAGCAGTTCTTC.

The chain has TRBV6-1 and TRBJ2-2; TRBD2 matches 10 bases. CDR1 and CDR2 (germline): MNHNS, SASEGT. V gave up 6 bases and J gave up 5 bases; unmatched junction bases: 9. The CDR3 contains 16 residues. In DNA, the CDR3 is TGTGCCAGCAGACAGGTAGCGGGAGGATCAACCGGGGAGCTGTTTTTT. As protein: CASRQVAGGSTGELFF.

The V gene is TRBV29-1, the J gene TRBJ1-1; TRBD1 aligns across 11 bases. Per the germline V gene, CDR1 is SQVTM and CDR2 is ANQGSEA. The CDR3 spans 15 residues. V gave up 3 bases and J gave up 4 bases; unmatched junction bases: 7. This CDR3 reads CSVDRSGQGATEAFF. The DNA for the CDR3 is TGCAGCGTTGACCGCTCAGGACAGGGGGCCACTGAAGCTTTCTTT.

This clonotype was recorded once. The J gene is TRBJ2-5, the V gene TRBV25-1; D possibly corresponds to TRBD1 (6 bases). The V gene lost 2 bases and the J gene lost 9 bases, with 22 bases spanning the gap. Per the germline V gene, CDR1 is MGHDK and CDR2 is SYGVNS. The CDR3 runs 16 residues. The CDR3 protein is CASSETQPGAGEAQYF. The CDR3 nucleotides are TGTGCCAGCAGTGAAACGCAGCCAGGGGCCGGTGAGGCCCAGTACTTC. Supplemented by reference TRBV25-1 and TRBJ2-5, the full variable domain reads EADIYQTPRYLVIGTGKKITLECSQTMGHDKMYWYQQDPGMELHLIHYSYGVNSTEKGDLSSESTVSRIRTEHFPLTLESARPSHTSQYLCASSETQPGAGEAQYFGPGTRLLVL.

V usage is TRBV28 and J usage is TRBJ2-7; the D is unclear. Germline assignment: CDR1 MDHEN and CDR2 SYDVKM. The CDR3 sequence is 17 residues long. V was clipped by 8 bases and J by 1 base, with 24 bases between them. The CDR3 loop reads CASQIIRSDTGSYEQYF. CDR3 DNA sequence: TGTGCCAGCCAGATAATAAGATCCGACACCGGGTCCTACGAGCAGTACTTC.

J is TRBJ1-5 and V is TRBV6-1; D unclear. Germline-derived CDR1 and CDR2 are MNHNS and SASEGT. The germline V and J ends were trimmed by 0 bases and 5 bases, with 5 bases remaining between them. The CDR3 extends over 13 amino acids. The CDR3 reads CASSEAFDQPQHF. The CDR3 region has the DNA TGTGCCAGCAGTGAAGCGTTCGATCAGCCCCAGCATTTT.

This chain uses TRBV6-6 with TRBJ2-5; possible D gene TRBD2, 6 bases. The V end lost 6 bases, the J end lost 5 bases, and 13 bases lay between the germline ends. There are 13 residues in the CDR3. Germline lookup yields CDR1 MNHNY and CDR2 SVGAGI (reference sequence). CDR3 residues: CASRSFGGETQYF. The CDR3 nucleotides read TGTGCCAGCAGATCCTTCGGGGGTGAGACCCAGTACTTC.

The rearrangement joins TRBV6-6 to TRBJ2-1; D unclear. Germline V gene sequence: CDR1 MNHNY, CDR2 SVGAGI (reference sequence). This CDR3 has 13 amino acids. Trimming removed 4 bases at V and 7 bases at J, with 11 bases between. The CDR3 protein is CASSSRDGNEQFF. The CDR3, as DNA: TGTGCCAGCAGTTCGAGAGATGGTAATGAGCAGTTCTTC.

This chain uses TRBV20-1 with TRBJ1-5; a possible D gene is TRBD1 (5 bases). Between the trimmed V and J ends, which lost 3 bases and 2 bases, there was a span of 8 bases. Germline V lookup: CDR1 DFQATT, CDR2 SNEGSKA (reference sequence). The CDR3 is made up of 13 amino acids. As DNA, the CDR3 is TGCAGTGCTAGGGGCAGGGGCAATCAGCCCCAGCATTTT. Its translation: CSARGRGNQPQHF.

The chain joins TRBV18 to TRBJ2-2; the D call may be TRBD1 or TRBD2 (5 bases each). The CDR3 loop spans 16 amino acids. Germline V gene lookup returns CDR1 KGHSH and CDR2 LQKENI. Between the trimmed V and J ends, which lost 3 bases and 2 bases, there was a span of 13 bases. DNA for the CDR3: TGTGCCAGCTCACCTACCGGGACGGTTAACACCGGGGAGCTGTTTTTT. Encoded protein: CASSPTGTVNTGELFF.